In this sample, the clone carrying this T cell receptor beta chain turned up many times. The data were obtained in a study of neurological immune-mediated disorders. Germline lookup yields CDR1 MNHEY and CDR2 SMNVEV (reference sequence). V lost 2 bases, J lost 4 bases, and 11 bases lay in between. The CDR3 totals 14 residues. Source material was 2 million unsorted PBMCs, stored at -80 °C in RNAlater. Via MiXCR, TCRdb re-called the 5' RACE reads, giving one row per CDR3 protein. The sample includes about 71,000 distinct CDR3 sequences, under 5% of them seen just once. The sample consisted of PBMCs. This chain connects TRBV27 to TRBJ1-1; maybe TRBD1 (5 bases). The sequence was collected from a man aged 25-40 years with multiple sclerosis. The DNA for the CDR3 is TGTGCCAGCAGTTTACGCTGGGGGGGCACTGAAGCTTTCTTT. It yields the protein CASSLRWGGTEAFF.